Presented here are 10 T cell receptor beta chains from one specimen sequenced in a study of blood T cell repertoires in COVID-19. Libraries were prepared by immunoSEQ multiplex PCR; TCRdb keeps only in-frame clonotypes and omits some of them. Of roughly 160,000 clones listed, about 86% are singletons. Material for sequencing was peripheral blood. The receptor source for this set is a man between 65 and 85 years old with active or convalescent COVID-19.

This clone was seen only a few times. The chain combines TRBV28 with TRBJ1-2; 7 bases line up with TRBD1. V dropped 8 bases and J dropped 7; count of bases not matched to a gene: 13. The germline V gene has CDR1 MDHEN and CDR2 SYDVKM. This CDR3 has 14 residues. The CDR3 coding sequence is TGTGCCAGCCGCCTCAGGATAGGGGGCGCTGGCTACACCTTC. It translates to CASRLRIGGAGYTF.

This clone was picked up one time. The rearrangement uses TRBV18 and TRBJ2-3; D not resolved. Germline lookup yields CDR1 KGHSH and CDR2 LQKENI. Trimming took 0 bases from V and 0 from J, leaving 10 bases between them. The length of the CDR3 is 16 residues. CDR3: CASSPPLRFSTDTQYF. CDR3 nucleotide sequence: TGTGCCAGCTCACCACCGCTGCGGTTTAGCACAGATACGCAGTATTTT.

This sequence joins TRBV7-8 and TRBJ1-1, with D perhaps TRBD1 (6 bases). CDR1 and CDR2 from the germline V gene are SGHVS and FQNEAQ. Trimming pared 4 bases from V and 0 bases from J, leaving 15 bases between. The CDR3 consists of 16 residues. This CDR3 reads CASSSPRTDMNTEAFF. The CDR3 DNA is TGTGCCAGCAGCTCCCCGAGGACAGACATGAACACTGAAGCTTTCTTT.

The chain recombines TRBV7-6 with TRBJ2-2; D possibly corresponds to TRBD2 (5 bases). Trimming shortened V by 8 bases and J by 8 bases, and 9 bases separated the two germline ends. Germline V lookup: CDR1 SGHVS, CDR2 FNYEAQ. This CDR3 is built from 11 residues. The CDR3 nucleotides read TGTGCCAGCTCTCGGAGGGGGGAGCTGTTTTTT. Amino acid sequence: CASSRRGELFF. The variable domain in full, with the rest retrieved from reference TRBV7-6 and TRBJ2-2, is GAGVSQSPRYKVTKRGQDVALRCDPISGHVSLYWYRQALGQGPEFLTYFNYEAQQDKSGLPNDRFSAERPEGSISTLTIQRTEQRDSAMYRCASSRRGELFFGEGSRLTVL.

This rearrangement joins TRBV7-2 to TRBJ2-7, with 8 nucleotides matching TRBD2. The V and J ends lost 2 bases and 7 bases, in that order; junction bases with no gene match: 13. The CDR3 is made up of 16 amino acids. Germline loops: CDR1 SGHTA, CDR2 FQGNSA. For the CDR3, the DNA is TGTGCCAGCAGCTTAATGTCCCGGGGGGGGCTTGGGGAGCAGTACTTC. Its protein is CASSLMSRGGLGEQYF.

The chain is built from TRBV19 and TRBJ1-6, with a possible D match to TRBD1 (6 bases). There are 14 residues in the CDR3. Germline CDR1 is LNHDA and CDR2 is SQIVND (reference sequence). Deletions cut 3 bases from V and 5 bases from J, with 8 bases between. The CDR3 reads CASSIQGNNSPLHF. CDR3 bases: TGTGCCAGTAGTATCCAGGGGAATAATTCACCCCTCCACTTT.

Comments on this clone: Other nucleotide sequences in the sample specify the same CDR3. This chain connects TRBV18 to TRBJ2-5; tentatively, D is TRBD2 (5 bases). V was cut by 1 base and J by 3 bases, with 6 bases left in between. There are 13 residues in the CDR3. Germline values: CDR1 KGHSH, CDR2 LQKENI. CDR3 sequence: CASSPRREETQYF. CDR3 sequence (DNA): TGTGCCAGCTCACCACGGCGGGAAGAGACCCAGTACTTC.

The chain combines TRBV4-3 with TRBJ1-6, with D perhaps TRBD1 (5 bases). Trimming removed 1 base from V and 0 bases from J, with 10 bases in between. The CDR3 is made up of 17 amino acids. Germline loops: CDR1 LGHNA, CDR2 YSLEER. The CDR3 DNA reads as TGCGCCAGCAGCCAAGGACAGACGAGCTCCTATAATTCACCCCTCCACTTT. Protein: CASSQGQTSSYNSPLHF.

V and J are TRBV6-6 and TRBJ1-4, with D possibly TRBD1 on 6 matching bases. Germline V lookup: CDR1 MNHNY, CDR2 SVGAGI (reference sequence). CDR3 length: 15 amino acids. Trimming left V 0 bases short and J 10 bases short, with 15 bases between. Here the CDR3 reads CASSYSRDIGGKLFF. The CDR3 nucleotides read TGTGCCAGCAGTTACTCGAGGGACATAGGGGGAAAACTGTTTTTT.

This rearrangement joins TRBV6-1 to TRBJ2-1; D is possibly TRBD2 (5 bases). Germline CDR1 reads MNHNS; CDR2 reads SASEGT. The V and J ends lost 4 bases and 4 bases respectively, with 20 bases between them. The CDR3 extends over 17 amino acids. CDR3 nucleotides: TGTGCCAGCAGTGGCCCGGGTCTAGCATTAGGTTACAATGAGCAGTTCTTC. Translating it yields CASSGPGLALGYNEQFF.